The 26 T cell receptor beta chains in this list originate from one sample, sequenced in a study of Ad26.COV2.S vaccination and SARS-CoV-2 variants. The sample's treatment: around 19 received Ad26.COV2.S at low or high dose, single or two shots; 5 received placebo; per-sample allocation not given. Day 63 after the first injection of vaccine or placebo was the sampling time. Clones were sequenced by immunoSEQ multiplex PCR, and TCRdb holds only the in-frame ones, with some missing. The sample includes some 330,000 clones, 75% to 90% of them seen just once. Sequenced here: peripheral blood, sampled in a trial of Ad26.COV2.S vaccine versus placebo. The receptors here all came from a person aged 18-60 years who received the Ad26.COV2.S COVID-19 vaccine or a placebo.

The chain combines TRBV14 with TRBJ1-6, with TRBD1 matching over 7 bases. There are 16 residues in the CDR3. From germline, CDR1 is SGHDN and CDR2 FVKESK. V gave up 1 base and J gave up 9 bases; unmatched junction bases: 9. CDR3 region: CASSQGRTGRGSPLHF. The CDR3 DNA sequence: TGTGCCAGCAGCCAAGGTCGGACAGGTCGGGGTTCACCCCTCCACTTT.

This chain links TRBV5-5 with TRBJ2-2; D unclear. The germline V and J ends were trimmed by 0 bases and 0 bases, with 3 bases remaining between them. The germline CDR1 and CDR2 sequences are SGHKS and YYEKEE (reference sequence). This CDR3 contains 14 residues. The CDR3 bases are TGTGCCAGCAGCTTGGACCCGAACACCGGGGAGCTGTTTTTT. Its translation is CASSLDPNTGELFF.

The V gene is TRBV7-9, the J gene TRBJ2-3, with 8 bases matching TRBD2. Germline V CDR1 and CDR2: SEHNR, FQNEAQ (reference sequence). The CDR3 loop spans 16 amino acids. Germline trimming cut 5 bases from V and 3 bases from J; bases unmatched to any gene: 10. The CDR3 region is CASSEGSGGRTDTQYF. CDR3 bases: TGTGCCAGCAGCGAAGGGAGTGGCGGGAGGACAGATACGCAGTATTTT.

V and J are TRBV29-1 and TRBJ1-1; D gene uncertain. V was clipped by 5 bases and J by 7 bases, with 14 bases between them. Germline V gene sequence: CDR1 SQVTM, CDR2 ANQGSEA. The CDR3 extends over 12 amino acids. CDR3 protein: CSVTTDSYEAFF. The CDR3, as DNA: TGCAGCGTTACCACAGATTCTTATGAAGCTTTCTTT. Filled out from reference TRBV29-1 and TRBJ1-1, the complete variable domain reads SAVISQKPSRDICQRGTSLTIQCQVDSQVTMMFWYRQQPGQSLTLIATANQGSEATYESGFVIDKFPISRPNLTFSTLTVSNMSPEDSSIYLCSVTTDSYEAFFGQGTRLTVV.

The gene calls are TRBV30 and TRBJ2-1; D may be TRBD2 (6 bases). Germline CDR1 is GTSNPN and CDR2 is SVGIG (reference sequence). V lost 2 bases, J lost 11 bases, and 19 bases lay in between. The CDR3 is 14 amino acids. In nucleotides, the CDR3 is TGTGCCTGGAGTACGGTAGCGGAGACCTCTAAGCAGTTCTTC. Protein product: CAWSTVAETSKQFF. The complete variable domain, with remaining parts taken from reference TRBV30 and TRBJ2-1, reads SQTIHQWPATLVQPVGSPLSLECTVEGTSNPNLYWYRQAAGRGLQLLFYSVGIGQISSEVPQNLSASRPQDRQFILSSKKLLLSDSGFYLCAWSTVAETSKQFFGPGTRLTVL.

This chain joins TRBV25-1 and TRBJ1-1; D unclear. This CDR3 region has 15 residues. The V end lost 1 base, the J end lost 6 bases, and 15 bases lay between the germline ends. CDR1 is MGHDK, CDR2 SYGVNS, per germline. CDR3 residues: CASSESGSGGSEAFF. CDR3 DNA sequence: TGTGCCAGCAGTGAATCGGGGAGTGGTGGCTCTGAAGCTTTCTTT.

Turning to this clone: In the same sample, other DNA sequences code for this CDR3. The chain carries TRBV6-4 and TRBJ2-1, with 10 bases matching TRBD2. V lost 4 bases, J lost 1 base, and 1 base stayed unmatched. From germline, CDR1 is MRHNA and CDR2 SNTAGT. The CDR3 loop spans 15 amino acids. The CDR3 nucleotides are TGTGCCAGCAGTGCTAGCGGGAGTTCCTACAATGAGCAGTTCTTC. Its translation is CASSASGSSYNEQFF.

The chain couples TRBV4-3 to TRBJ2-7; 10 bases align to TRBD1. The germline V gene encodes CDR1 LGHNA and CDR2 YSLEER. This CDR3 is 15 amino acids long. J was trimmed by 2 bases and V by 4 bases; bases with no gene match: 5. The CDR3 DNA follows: TGCGCCAGCAGCCCCGGACAGGGGGGGACCTACGAGCAGTACTTC. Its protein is CASSPGQGGTYEQYF.

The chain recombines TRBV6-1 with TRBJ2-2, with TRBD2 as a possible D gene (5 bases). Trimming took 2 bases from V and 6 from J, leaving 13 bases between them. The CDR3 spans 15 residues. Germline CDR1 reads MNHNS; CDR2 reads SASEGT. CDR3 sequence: CASSERGSAAGELFF. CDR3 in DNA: TGTGCCAGCAGTGAACGGGGATCCGCTGCCGGGGAGCTGTTTTTT.

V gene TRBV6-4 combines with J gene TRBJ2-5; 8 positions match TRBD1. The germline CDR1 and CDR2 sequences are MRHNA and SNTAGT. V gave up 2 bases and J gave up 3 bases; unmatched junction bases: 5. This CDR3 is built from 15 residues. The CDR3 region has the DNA TGTGCCAGCAGTGACCTAAGGACAGGGAAAGAGACCCAGTACTTC. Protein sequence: CASSDLRTGKETQYF.

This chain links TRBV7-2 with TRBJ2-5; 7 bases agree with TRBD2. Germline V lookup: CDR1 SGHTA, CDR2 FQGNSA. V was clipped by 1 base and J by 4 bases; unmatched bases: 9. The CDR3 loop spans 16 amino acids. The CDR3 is CASSLEGQSGGETQYF. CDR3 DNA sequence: TGTGCCAGCAGCTTAGAGGGGCAGTCGGGGGGAGAGACCCAGTACTTC.

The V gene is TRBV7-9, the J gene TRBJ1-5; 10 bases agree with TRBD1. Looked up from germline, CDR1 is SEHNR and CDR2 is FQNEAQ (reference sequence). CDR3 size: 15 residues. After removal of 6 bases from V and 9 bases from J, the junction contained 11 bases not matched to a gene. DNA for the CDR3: TGTGCCAGCAGTTCTACCGGGACAGGGGAAGGGCCCCAGCATTTT. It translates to CASSSTGTGEGPQHF.

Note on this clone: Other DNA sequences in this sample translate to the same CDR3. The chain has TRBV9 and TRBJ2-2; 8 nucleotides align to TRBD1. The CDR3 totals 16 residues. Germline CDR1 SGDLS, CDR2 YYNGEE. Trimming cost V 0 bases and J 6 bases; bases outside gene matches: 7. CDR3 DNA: TGTGCCAGCAGCGTAGGGGTGTCAGGGGGCTCCGGGGAGCTGTTTTTT. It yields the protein CASSVGVSGGSGELFF.

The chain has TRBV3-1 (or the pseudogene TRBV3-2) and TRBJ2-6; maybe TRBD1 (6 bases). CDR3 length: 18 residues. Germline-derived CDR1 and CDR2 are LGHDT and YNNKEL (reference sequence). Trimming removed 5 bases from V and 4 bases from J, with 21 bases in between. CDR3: CASSDLDSVVVGANVLTF. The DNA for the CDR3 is TGTGCCAGCAGCGATCTGGACAGTGTGGTAGTGGGGGCCAACGTCCTGACTTTC.

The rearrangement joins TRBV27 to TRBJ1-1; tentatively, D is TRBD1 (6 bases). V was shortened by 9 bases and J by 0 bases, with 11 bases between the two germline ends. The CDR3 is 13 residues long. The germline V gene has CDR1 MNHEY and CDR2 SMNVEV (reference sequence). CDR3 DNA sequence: TGTGCCAGTAGGGGGTTTATGAACACTGAAGCTTTCTTT. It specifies CASRGFMNTEAFF.

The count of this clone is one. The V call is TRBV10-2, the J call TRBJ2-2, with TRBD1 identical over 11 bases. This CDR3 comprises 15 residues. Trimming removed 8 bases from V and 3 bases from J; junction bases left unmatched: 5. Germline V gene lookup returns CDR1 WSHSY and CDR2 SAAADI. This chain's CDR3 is CASGDRGRDTGELFF. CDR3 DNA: TGCGCCAGCGGGGACAGGGGGAGGGACACCGGGGAGCTGTTTTTT.

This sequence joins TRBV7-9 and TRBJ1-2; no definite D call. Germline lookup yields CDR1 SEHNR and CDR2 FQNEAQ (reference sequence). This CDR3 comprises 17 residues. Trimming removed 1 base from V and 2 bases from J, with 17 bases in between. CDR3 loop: CASSLGDSRRPNYGYTF. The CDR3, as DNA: TGTGCCAGCAGCTTAGGAGACTCAAGGCGGCCCAACTATGGCTACACCTTC.

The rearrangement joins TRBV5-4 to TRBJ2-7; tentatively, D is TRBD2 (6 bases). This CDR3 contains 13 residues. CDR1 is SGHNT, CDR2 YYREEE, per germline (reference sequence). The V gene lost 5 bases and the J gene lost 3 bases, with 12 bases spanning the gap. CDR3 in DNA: TGTGCCAGCAGTCGGGACTCAAACTACGAGCAGTACTTC. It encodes CASSRDSNYEQYF.

CDR3 residues: CASSSSPGTGDDEQFF. The CDR3 DNA is TGCGCCAGCAGCTCTAGCCCCGGGACAGGGGACGATGAGCAGTTCTTC. J is TRBJ2-1 and V is TRBV5-1, with 10 bases aligning to TRBD1. Trimming cost V 3 bases and J 8 bases; bases outside gene matches: 11. Germline V gene lookup returns CDR1 SGHRS and CDR2 YFSETQ. CDR3 length: 16 residues.

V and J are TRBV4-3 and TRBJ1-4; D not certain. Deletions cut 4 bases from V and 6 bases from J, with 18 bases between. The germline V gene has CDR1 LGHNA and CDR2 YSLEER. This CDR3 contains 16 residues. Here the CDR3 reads CASSPSLGTSYEKLFF. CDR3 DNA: TGCGCCAGCAGCCCCTCCCTGGGCACGTCTTATGAAAAACTGTTTTTT.

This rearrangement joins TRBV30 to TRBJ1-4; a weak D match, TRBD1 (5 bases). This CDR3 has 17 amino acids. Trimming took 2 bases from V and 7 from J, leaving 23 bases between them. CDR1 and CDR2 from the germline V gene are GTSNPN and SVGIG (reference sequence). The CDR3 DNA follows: TGTGCCTGGAGTCCCGAACTGATAGGGCGGGGCGGTGAAAAACTGTTTTTT. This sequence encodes CAWSPELIGRGGEKLFF. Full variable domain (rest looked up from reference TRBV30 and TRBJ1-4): SQTIHQWPATLVQPVGSPLSLECTVEGTSNPNLYWYRQAAGRGLQLLFYSVGIGQISSEVPQNLSASRPQDRQFILSSKKLLLSDSGFYLCAWSPELIGRGGEKLFFGSGTQLSVL.

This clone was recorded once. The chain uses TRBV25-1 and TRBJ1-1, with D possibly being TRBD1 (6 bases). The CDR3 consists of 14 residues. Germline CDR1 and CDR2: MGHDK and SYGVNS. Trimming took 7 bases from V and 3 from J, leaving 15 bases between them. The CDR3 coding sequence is TGTGCCAGCACGAAAAACAGGGTGGACACTGAAGCTTTCTTT. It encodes CASTKNRVDTEAFF.

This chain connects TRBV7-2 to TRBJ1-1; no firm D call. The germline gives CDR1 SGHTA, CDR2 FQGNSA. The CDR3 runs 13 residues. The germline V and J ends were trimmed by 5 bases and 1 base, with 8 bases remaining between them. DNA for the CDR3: TGTGCCAGCAGCCCTAGACAGAACACTGAAGCTTTCTTT. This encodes CASSPRQNTEAFF.

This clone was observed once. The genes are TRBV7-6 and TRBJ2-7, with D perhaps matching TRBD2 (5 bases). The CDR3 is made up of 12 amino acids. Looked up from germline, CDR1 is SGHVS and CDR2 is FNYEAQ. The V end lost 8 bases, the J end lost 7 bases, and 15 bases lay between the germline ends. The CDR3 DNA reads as TGTGCCAGCGTAACTAGTTCGGGTGAGCAGTACGTC. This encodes CASVTSSGEQYV.

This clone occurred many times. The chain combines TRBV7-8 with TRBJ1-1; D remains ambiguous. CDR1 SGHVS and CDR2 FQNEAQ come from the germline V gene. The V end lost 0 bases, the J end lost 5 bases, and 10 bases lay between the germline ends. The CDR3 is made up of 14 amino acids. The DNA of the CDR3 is TGTGCCAGCAGCTTAGCGGGGTTTCGAACTGAAGCTTTCTTT. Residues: CASSLAGFRTEAFF.

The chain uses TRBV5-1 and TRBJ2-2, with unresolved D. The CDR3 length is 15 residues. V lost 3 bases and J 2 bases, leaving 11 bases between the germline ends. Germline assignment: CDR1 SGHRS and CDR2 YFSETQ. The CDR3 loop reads CASSSSAPNTGELFF. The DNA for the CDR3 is TGCGCCAGCAGCTCTTCGGCCCCAAACACCGGGGAGCTGTTTTTT.